Below are 6 T cell receptor gamma chains sequenced from a single sample in a study of gamma-delta T cells after stem cell transplantation (dated by TCRdb to about 2016). Libraries were prepared through RT-PCR. TCRdb names Illumina MiSeq as the instrument used. TCRdb processed the public reads again with the CATT caller, after which rows with matching DNA were combined. The sample contains 900 to 950 gamma-chain clones, 30% to 35% of them found a single time. The ten largest clones add up to approximately 35% of the sample. Sequences were obtained from gamma-delta T cells. The receptors come from a human donor. It is not recorded whose cells these are; they may come from a transplant donor.

This clone was seen more than once but under ten times. A much larger clone is a single base away; this may be a read error. The sample carries other DNA sequences with the same CDR3. The gene calls are TRGV9 and TRGJP. The J gene is not listed in TCRdb, so it was assigned here from a DNA match to germline. V shed 0 bases and J 6 bases; nucleotides not matched to a gene: 5. This CDR3 is built from 17 residues. Germline assignment: CDR1 GITISATS and CDR2 ISYDGTV (reference sequence). CDR3 sequence: CALWEVHRELGKKIKVF. The CDR3 DNA sequence: TGTGCCTTGTGGGAGGTGCACAGAGAGTTGGGCAAAAAAATCAAGGTATTT.

By share of the sample, this clone is large. The chain recombines TRGV9 with TRGJP. Since TCRdb gives no J gene, matching the DNA to germline was used here to assign it. The CDR3 is made up of 15 amino acids. Germline CDR1 GITISATS, CDR2 ISYDGTV (reference sequence). The V and J ends lost 4 bases and 5 bases, in that order; junction bases with no gene match: 2. The CDR3 sequence: CALWDEELGKKIKVF. The CDR3 DNA reads as TGTGCCTTGTGGGACGAAGAGTTGGGCAAAAAAATCAAGGTATTT.

This clone occurred once. A read error may be the cause here, since a much bigger clone is one base away. Other DNA sequences in the same sample also yield this CDR3. The chain couples TRGV9 to TRGJ1 or TRGJ2. Here the J gene came from matching the DNA to germline, since TCRdb omits it. CDR3 length: 13 residues. CDR1 is GITISATS, CDR2 ISYDGTV, per germline (reference sequence). The CDR3 DNA sequence: TGTGCATTGTGGGGGACTAGGGGATCGGGGAAACTCTTT. Translating it yields CALWGTRGSGKLF.

As to this clone: A read error is possible here, since a much larger clone lies one base away. The chain is built from TRGV9 and TRGJP. TCRdb is silent on the J gene; assignment here came from matching the DNA to germline. CDR1 and CDR2 (germline): GITISATS, ISYDGTV (reference sequence). The CDR3 contains 17 residues. CDR3 sequence reads: CALWEVRGELGKKTKVF. CDR3 nucleotide sequence: TGTGCCTTGTGGGAGGTGCGCGGAGAGTTGGGCAAAAAAACCAAGGTATTT.

The chain couples TRGV3 to TRGJ1 or TRGJ2. TCRdb lists no J gene, so it was determined here by aligning the DNA to germline. CDR3 size: 12 residues. Per germline, CDR1 VTNTFY and CDR2 YDVSTARD (reference sequence). V lost 9 bases to trimming and J lost 2 bases; unmatched junction nucleotides: 7. The CDR3 sequence is CATPHYYYKKLF. CDR3 bases: TGTGCCACCCCCCATTATTATTATAAGAAACTCTTT.

This clone came up a few times. CDR3 nucleotide sequence: TGTGCCTTGTGGGAGGTGCTTCCCGAGTTGGGCAAAAAAATCAAGGTATTT. Amino acids: CALWEVLPELGKKIKVF. The chain uses TRGV9 and TRGJP. TCRdb does not report a J gene; here it was assigned by matching the DNA to germline references. Per germline, CDR1 GITISATS and CDR2 ISYDGTV (reference sequence). The CDR3 loop spans 17 amino acids. J lost 7 bases, V lost 0 bases, and 6 bases had no gene match.